These 22 T cell receptor beta chains came from one sample sequenced in a study of blood T cell repertoires in COVID-19. Using immunoSEQ multiplex PCR, the repertoire was profiled, and TCRdb retains in-frame clones only, with some absent. The sample lists about 110,000 clones, roughly 82% occurring once. Material for sequencing was peripheral blood. The receptors come from a woman aged 60-75 years with acute or convalescent COVID-19.

This chain links TRBV24-1 with TRBJ1-1, with TRBD1 as a possible D gene (5 bases). CDR1 is KGHDR, CDR2 SFDVKD, per germline. The ends were cut back, 4 bases at V and 3 bases at J, with 14 bases in the middle. The CDR3 runs to 15 residues. CDR3 protein: CATSDSRQGDTEAFF. The CDR3 DNA follows: TGTGCCACCAGTGACTCGCGGCAGGGTGACACTGAAGCTTTCTTT.

The chain recombines TRBV9 with TRBJ2-3, with TRBD2 matching 12 bases. The trim removed 0 bases at V and 4 bases at J, leaving 12 bases unmatched. The CDR3 sequence is 19 residues long. The germline V gene encodes CDR1 SGDLS and CDR2 YYNGEE. The CDR3 is CASSVGASGGAGLADTQYF. CDR3 in DNA: TGTGCCAGCAGCGTAGGGGCTAGCGGGGGGGCCGGTTTAGCAGATACGCAGTATTTT.

The J gene is TRBJ1-5, the V gene TRBV30, with 7 bases fitting TRBD1. The ends lost 5 bases at V and 6 bases at J; junction bases unmatched: 10. There are 14 residues in the CDR3. Germline CDR1 reads GTSNPN; CDR2 reads SVGIG (reference sequence). Here the CDR3 DNA reads TGTGCCTGGCGAAAGGGGGCACATAGTCAGCCCCAGCATTTT. Protein: CAWRKGAHSQPQHF. Variable domain in full (rest from reference TRBV30 and TRBJ1-5): SQTIHQWPATLVQPVGSPLSLECTVEGTSNPNLYWYRQAAGRGLQLLFYSVGIGQISSEVPQNLSASRPQDRQFILSSKKLLLSDSGFYLCAWRKGAHSQPQHFGDGTRLSIL.

This clone appeared a few times. The chain recombines TRBV29-1 with TRBJ1-4; 7 bases match TRBD1. This CDR3 has 16 residues. The V and J ends lost 6 bases and 7 bases, in that order; junction bases with no gene match: 17. In germline, CDR1 is SQVTM, CDR2 ANQGSEA. The CDR3 sequence is CSVTIERQGMSEKLFF. CDR3 nucleotide sequence: TGCAGCGTCACCATTGAACGACAGGGTATGAGTGAAAAACTGTTTTTT.

On this clone: One junction end does not reproduce the germline sequence, and a read error may be involved. The V call is TRBV7-7, the J call TRBJ2-7, with 9 bases aligning to TRBD2. Germline loops: CDR1 SSHAT, CDR2 FNYEAQ (reference sequence). CDR3 length equals 13 residues. CDR3 sequence: CASSPQRGAEQYF. DNA of the CDR3: TGTGCTAGCAGCCCCCAGCGGGGGGCCGAGCAGTACTTC.

This rearrangement joins TRBV28 to TRBJ2-7, with D possibly TRBD1 on 6 matching bases. This CDR3 has 15 amino acids. Germline V CDR1 and CDR2: MDHEN, SYDVKM. V was trimmed by 5 bases and J by 2 bases, leaving 16 bases between them. Here the CDR3 reads CASSGGSLPTYEQYF. The CDR3 DNA reads as TGTGCCAGCAGTGGGGGCAGCCTTCCCACCTACGAGCAGTACTTC.

This chain's CDR3 is CASTLQGEDGYTF. The CDR3, as DNA: TGTGCCAGCACCTTACAGGGGGAGGATGGCTACACCTTC. The rearrangement joins TRBV9 to TRBJ1-2; 8 positions agree with TRBD1. The CDR3 is made up of 13 amino acids. CDR1 is SGDLS, CDR2 YYNGEE, per germline. The J segment lost 6 bases and the V segment lost 6 bases, leaving 7 bases of the junction unmatched.

This clone appeared once. J is TRBJ1-2 and V is TRBV6-1; 11 bases fit TRBD1. This CDR3 region has 15 residues. The junction had 8 bases not matched to a gene; V was cut back by 3 bases and J by 8 bases. CDR1 is MNHNS, CDR2 SASEGT, per germline. The CDR3 loop is CASSDPGQGDYGYTF. CDR3 bases: TGTGCCAGCAGTGATCCGGGACAGGGGGATTACGGCTACACCTTC.

The rearrangement links TRBV4-2 to TRBJ2-2; D call uncertain. The CDR3 runs 17 residues. Germline-derived CDR1 and CDR2 are LGHNA and YNFKEQ. The V end was cut by 4 bases, the J end by 0 bases, with 15 bases between. The CDR3 DNA is TGTGCCAGCAGCCCATGGAGCAGTGGGTCGAACACCGGGGAGCTGTTTTTT. Translation: CASSPWSSGSNTGELFF.

This clone was seen only a few times. V usage is TRBV30 and J usage is TRBJ1-2, with D tentatively TRBD1 (6 bases). Germline lookup yields CDR1 GTSNPN and CDR2 SVGIG (reference sequence). The CDR3 contains 13 residues. The germline V and J ends were trimmed by 1 base and 4 bases, with 10 bases remaining between them. Here the CDR3 DNA reads TGTGCCTGGAGTGAGGGGGGGGGCTATGGCTACACCTTC. It codes for CAWSEGGGYGYTF.

V gene TRBV21-1 combines with J gene TRBJ1-1. TRBV21-1 is annotated as a pseudogene. The CDR3 covers 17 residues. The CDR3 sequence is CASLPLRGLGRNTEAFF. The CDR3 nucleotides are TGTGCCAGTCTCCCACTAAGAGGGCTGGGGAGGAACACTGAAGCTTTCTTT.

The J gene is TRBJ1-5, the V gene TRBV4-1; tentatively, D is TRBD1 (5 bases). This CDR3 spans 14 amino acids. Germline CDR1 MGHRA, CDR2 YSYEKL. The V end lost 3 bases, the J end lost 6 bases, and 12 bases lay between the germline ends. The chain's CDR3 is CASSQTSGGQPQHF. CDR3 nucleotides: TGCGCCAGCAGCCAGACCTCCGGGGGTCAGCCCCAGCATTTT.

This clone turned up a few times. The V call is TRBV6-5, the J call TRBJ1-2, with D unresolved. V lost 3 bases to trimming and J lost 4 bases, with 12 bases between them. Germline CDR1 reads MNHEY; CDR2 reads SVGAGI. CDR3 size: 14 residues. The CDR3 region is CASSYRATGYGYTF. CDR3 sequence (DNA): TGTGCCAGCAGTTATCGCGCTACCGGCTATGGCTACACCTTC.

This clone was picked up one time. The rearrangement links TRBV19 to TRBJ2-1; 12 bases line up with TRBD2. Germline V gene sequence: CDR1 LNHDA, CDR2 SQIVND (reference sequence). The CDR3 spans 16 residues. With 3 bases clipped from V and 10 bases from J, the junction kept 10 bases outside the gene matches. The CDR3 DNA reads as TGTGCCAGTAGTATTTTAAGGGCTAGCGGGGGGGCGGAGCAGTTCTTC. Amino acid sequence: CASSILRASGGAEQFF.

Many counts were recorded for this clone. The V call is TRBV4-2, the J call TRBJ2-5; D is perhaps TRBD2 (5 bases). Looked up from germline, CDR1 is LGHNA and CDR2 is YNFKEQ. Trimming cost V 4 bases and J 1 base, with 22 bases left between them. CDR3 size: 18 residues. CDR3 protein: CASSLHSSGSYPQETQYF. DNA of the CDR3: TGTGCCAGCAGCCTCCACAGCAGTGGGAGTTATCCCCAAGAGACCCAGTACTTC.

This chain connects TRBV28 to TRBJ2-3; 12 bases are shared with TRBD2. The V and J ends lost 8 bases and 2 bases, in that order; junction bases with no gene match: 5. The CDR3 length is 15 residues. Per the germline V gene, CDR1 is MDHEN and CDR2 is SYDVKM. The CDR3, as DNA: TGTGCCAGCGGGACTAGCGGGCCTGTCACAGATACGCAGTATTTT. This encodes CASGTSGPVTDTQYF. The whole variable domain, remainder taken from reference TRBV28 and TRBJ2-3, is DVKVTQSSRYLVKRTGEKVFLECVQDMDHENMFWYRQDPGLGLRLIYFSYDVKMKEKGDIPEGYSVSREKKERFSLILESASTNQTSMYLCASGTSGPVTDTQYFGPGTRLTVL.

V is TRBV7-2 and J is TRBJ1-1; tentative D call: TRBD1 (6 bases). Germline CDR1 is SGHTA and CDR2 is FQGNSA. V dropped 3 bases and J dropped 2 bases, with 13 bases sitting between them. This CDR3 is 15 amino acids long. The CDR3 loop reads CASSLLGQSNTEAFF. In DNA, the CDR3 is TGTGCCAGCAGCTTGCTGGGACAAAGTAACACTGAAGCTTTCTTT.

The chain is built from TRBV7-6 and TRBJ1-3; the D is unclear. The CDR3 is 15 residues long. Germline V gene sequence: CDR1 SGHVS, CDR2 FNYEAQ. Trimming shortened V by 4 bases and J by 3 bases, and 13 bases separated the two germline ends. CDR3 bases: TGTGCCAGCAGCTCGCACGAGGGAGGTGGAAACACCATATATTTT. Its protein product is CASSSHEGGGNTIYF.

The chain employs TRBV12-3 or TRBV12-4 and TRBJ1-5; 8 nucleotides agree with TRBD1. The CDR3 has 13 amino acids. The V gene end was trimmed by 6 bases and the J gene end by 5 bases; junction bases not matched to a gene: 3. The CDR3 DNA sequence: TGTGCCAGCAGAGGACAGGGCCATCAGCCCCAGCATTTT. Translating gives CASRGQGHQPQHF.

This clone appeared a single time. The chain recombines TRBV18 with TRBJ1-2, with 9 bases matching TRBD1. The V segment lost 2 bases and the J segment 7 bases; nucleotides outside the gene matches: 17. Germline-derived CDR1 and CDR2 are KGHSH and LQKENI. The CDR3 has 18 residues. This chain's CDR3 is CASSPYSLLGTGSRGYTF. The CDR3 DNA is TGTGCCAGCTCACCATATTCTTTGCTCGGGACAGGGAGCCGTGGCTACACCTTC.

The rearrangement links TRBV11-2 to TRBJ1-2, with a possible D match to TRBD1 (6 bases). Germline assignment: CDR1 SGHAT and CDR2 FQNNGV. V was clipped by 0 bases and J by 8 bases, with 10 bases between them. The CDR3 consists of 13 residues. CDR3 sequence: CASSLDRGWGYTF. As DNA, the CDR3 is TGTGCCAGCAGCTTAGACAGGGGATGGGGCTACACCTTC.

This chain joins TRBV11-2 and TRBJ2-5; TRBD1 might be the D (5 bases). This CDR3 region has 15 residues. Deletions cut 5 bases from V and 4 bases from J, with 17 bases between. Germline CDR1 reads SGHAT; CDR2 reads FQNNGV. The CDR3 loop reads CASSMSRVRRETQYF. Written as DNA, the CDR3 is TGTGCCAGCAGCATGAGCAGGGTACGCCGAGAGACCCAGTACTTC.